Listed below are T cell receptor beta chains from one sample, sequenced in a study of T-cell reconstitution after alpha-beta-depleted transplantation in children. MiXCR, run by TCRdb on the PCR reads, gives a single entry per CDR3 protein. The table lists hundreds of thousands of distinct CDR3 sequences, approximately 13% of them singletons. Sequences were derived from PBMCs, mostly from graft donor cells, sampled 360 days after TCRalphabeta/CD19-depleted stem cell transplant. These receptors all come from a male patient under 18 who had a stem cell transplant for acute myeloid leukemia, so the T cells may come from the graft donor. Each CDR3 is given with its conserved first and last residue. Each record gives: CDR3 length, V gene, J gene, D gene, clone size, CDR3 protein, CDR3 DNA. The D gene is left open where the match is weak. A row's size may be missing; if present it is once, few, many or a size class.

length: 16
V: TRBV29-1
J: TRBJ2-1
D: .
size: many
CDR3: CSVRPRGGIAVNEQFF
DNA: TGCAGCGTTCGGCCCAGGGGCGGGATCGCCGTCAATGAGCAGTTCTTC

length: 15
V: TRBV9
J: TRBJ2-2
D: .
size: .
CDR3: CASSVDLPNTGELFF
DNA: TGTGCCAGCAGCGTAGACTTACCGAACACCGGGGAGCTGTTTTTT

length: 15
V: TRBV27
J: TRBJ2-7
D: TRBD1
size: .
CDR3: CASSFAQGARYEQYF
DNA: TGTGCCAGCAGTTTCGCTCAGGGGGCGCGCTACGAGCAGTACTTC

length: 13
V: TRBV7-8
J: TRBJ2-3
D: .
size: .
CDR3: CASSFLGGDTQYF
DNA: TGTGCCAGCAGCTTCCTCGGGGGAGATACGCAGTATTTT

length: 15
V: TRBV5-1
J: TRBJ2-7
D: TRBD1
size: many
CDR3: CASSLWTGTGYEQYF
DNA: TGCGCCAGCAGCTTGTGGACAGGGACGGGCTACGAGCAGTACTTC

length: 16
V: TRBV4-3
J: TRBJ2-1
D: .
size: few
CDR3: CASSQAALRPHNEQFF
DNA: TGCGCCAGCAGCCAAGCGGCGCTTAGACCCCACAATGAGCAGTTCTTC

length: 14
V: TRBV14
J: TRBJ2-7
D: TRBD1
size: few
CDR3: CASSHTGTGNEQYF
DNA: TGTGCCAGCAGCCATACCGGGACAGGTAACGAGCAGTACTTC

length: 18
V: TRBV10-3
J: TRBJ2-3
D: TRBD2
size: .
CDR3: CATERSSGPTLGTDTQYF
DNA: TGTGCCACCGAACGGTCTAGCGGACCGACCTTGGGCACAGATACGCAGTATTTT

length: 15
V: TRBV4-1
J: TRBJ2-1
D: .
size: few
CDR3: CASSQVAAGRNEQFF
DNA: TGCGCCAGCAGCCAAGTAGCTGCCGGTCGGAATGAGCAGTTCTTC

length: 14
V: TRBV18
J: TRBJ2-2
D: TRBD1
size: .
CDR3: CASSPDRVAGELFF
DNA: TGTGCCAGCTCCCCCGACAGGGTGGCCGGGGAGCTGTTTTTT

length: 16
V: TRBV9
J: TRBJ2-2
D: .
size: many
CDR3: CASSVGAGIGTGELFF
DNA: TGTGCCAGCAGCGTTGGAGCCGGGATTGGGACCGGGGAGCTGTTTTTT

length: 14
V: TRBV30
J: TRBJ2-1
D: .
size: .
CDR3: CAWCRDNAYNEQFF
DNA: TGTGCCTGGTGCCGGGACAATGCCTACAATGAGCAGTTCTTC

length: 16
V: TRBV20-1
J: TRBJ2-2
D: .
size: few
CDR3: CSARVLAGANTGELFF
DNA: TGCAGTGCTAGAGTTCTGGCAGGGGCCAACACCGGGGAGCTGTTTTTT

length: 16
V: TRBV20-1
J: TRBJ1-2
D: .
size: .
CDR3: CSARDWLGTNHYGYTF
DNA: TGCAGTGCTAGAGATTGGCTCGGTACCAACCACTATGGCTACACCTTC

length: 16
V: TRBV7-6
J: TRBJ2-7
D: .
size: .
CDR3: CASSLGGERSSYEQYF
DNA: TGTGCCAGCAGCTTAGGTGGGGAGAGGAGCTCCTACGAGCAGTACTTC

length: 14
V: TRBV25-1
J: TRBJ2-3
D: .
size: few
CDR3: CASSDSGGTDTQYF
DNA: TGTGCCAGCAGTGATAGCGGAGGGACAGATACGCAGTATTTT

length: 15
V: TRBV20-1
J: TRBJ2-3
D: TRBD2
size: few
CDR3: CSAFKSSGGTDTQYF
DNA: TGCAGTGCTTTCAAATCTAGCGGGGGCACAGATACGCAGTATTTT

length: 16
V: TRBV12-3/TRBV12-4
J: TRBJ2-2
D: .
size: .
CDR3: CASSWGLGVTTGELFF
DNA: TGTGCCAGCAGTTGGGGACTGGGGGTGACCACCGGGGAGCTGTTTTTT

length: 17
V: TRBV12-5
J: TRBJ2-1
D: .
size: .
CDR3: CASGLVLGGDPYNEQFF
DNA: TGTGCTAGTGGTTTGGTACTTGGAGGGGACCCCTACAATGAGCAGTTCTTC

length: 16
V: TRBV7-6
J: TRBJ2-3
D: TRBD2
size: many
CDR3: CASSLRRLAGADTQYF
DNA: TGTGCCAGCAGCTTAAGGAGACTAGCGGGAGCAGATACGCAGTATTTT

length: 14
V: TRBV14
J: TRBJ2-1
D: .
size: few
CDR3: CASSQEAGRTEQFF
DNA: TGTGCCAGCAGCCAAGAGGCAGGGCGAACTGAGCAGTTCTTC

length: 15
V: TRBV6-2/TRBV6-3
J: TRBJ2-1
D: TRBD2
size: few
CDR3: CASRHSSGRHNEQFF
DNA: TGTGCCAGCAGGCACTCTAGCGGGAGACACAATGAGCAGTTCTTC

length: 13
V: TRBV7-8
J: TRBJ2-5
D: .
size: .
CDR3: CASSQRGQETQYF
DNA: TGTGCCAGCAGCCAGAGGGGGCAAGAGACCCAGTACTTC

length: 13
V: TRBV9
J: TRBJ2-5
D: .
size: few
CDR3: CASTPVGQETQYF
DNA: TGTGCCAGCACCCCCGTGGGTCAAGAGACCCAGTACTTC

length: 23
V: TRBV4-3
J: TRBJ2-6
D: TRBD2
size: many
CDR3: CASSQDGLAGVTLALTGANVLTF
DNA: TGCGCCAGCAGCCAAGATGGGTTAGCGGGAGTGACCCTGGCCTTGACCGGGGCCAACGTCCTGACTTTC